Listed here is a single TCR beta chain. The antigen is undetermined. These data originate in a study of T cell responses to AZD1222 COVID-19 vaccine. Germline V lookup: CDR1 SGHKS, CDR2 YYEKEE (reference sequence). The CDR3 consists of 16 residues. The ends lost 1 base at V and 4 bases at J; junction bases unmatched: 6. Study-wide findings and caveats: Vaccine-related CD4 TCRs covered spike, predominating at 160-218 and 743-854.

Assay: immunoSEQ multiplex PCR; the TCRdb copy retains only in-frame clones and omits some. The sample yields about 110,000 clones, roughly 87% seen once. This rearrangement joins TRBV5-5 to TRBJ1-4; TRBD1 aligns across 8 bases. The sample here was peripheral blood, taken on day 0 of AZD1222 vaccination. The receptor comes from an adult in good health. The CDR3 DNA reads TGTGCCAGCAGCTTGACAGGGGGTGGTGGTAATGAAAAACTGTTTTTT. Encoded protein: CASSLTGGGGNEKLFF.